The T cell receptor beta chain under discussion was sequenced for a study of blood T cells in healthy people across ages. Broader study findings: Per million T cells, TCR beta diversity dropped about linearly as age rose.

Of note for this clonotype: The target antigen is unknown.

A second roughly 6 to 11 cycle PCR used barcoded and J-beta primers. In TCRdb, the 5' RACE reads were re-called with MiXCR into one record per CDR3 protein. The sample includes around 1.5 million distinct CDR3 sequences, around two fifths of them seen just once. The CDR3 is 15 residues long. Between the trimmed V and J ends, which lost 6 bases and 0 bases, there was a span of 14 bases. The germline gives CDR1 SEHNR, CDR2 FQNEAQ (reference sequence). The V call is TRBV7-9, the J call TRBJ1-1, with D uncertain. The source of this sequence is a young woman in good health. The sequencing sample was made of blood. DNA of the CDR3: TGTGCCAGCAGACTGGAGGGCCCGATGAACACTGAAGCTTTCTTT. Translated, it gives CASRLEGPMNTEAFF.